The rows below give T cell receptor beta chains drawn from one sample of a study of cytomegalovirus exposure and HLA in healthy donors. Assay: immunoSEQ multiplex PCR; the TCRdb copy retains only in-frame clones and omits some. Among about 260,000 clones listed, about 75% were seen once. Sequenced: PBMCs. The receptors come from a female donor in good health and CMV-seronegative. Both conserved end residues are part of each CDR3. Fields, in order: V gene, J gene, D gene, clone size, CDR3 DNA, CDR3 protein. D genes are given only for firm matches. Clone sizes are given selectively: once, few, many, or a class where the clone is expanded.

TRBV6-1	TRBJ1-5	-	-	TGTGCCAGCAGTGATAAGACAGGTAACGGGGCTCAGCCCCAGCATTTT	CASSDKTGNGAQPQHF
TRBV4-1	TRBJ2-7	-	once	TGCGCCAGCAGCCAGGCCGGAGGGAGGCTCTACGAGCAGTACTTC	CASSQAGGRLYEQYF
TRBV6-1	TRBJ1-1	TRBD1	-	TGTGCCAGCAGTGAAGCCGGGACAGGGGGCACTGAAGCTTTCTTT	CASSEAGTGGTEAFF
TRBV29-1	TRBJ1-1	-	-	TGCAGCGTTGAACCGGGCAGGGCTAACACTGAAGCTTTCTTT	CSVEPGRANTEAFF
TRBV19	TRBJ2-7	-	-	TGTGCCAGTAGTATATCGGCAGGCTACGAGCAGTACTTC	CASSISAGYEQYF
TRBV4-2	TRBJ2-6	TRBD1	-	TGTGCCAGCAGCCCCGGACAGGGTTTAGCCTCTGGGGCCAACGTCCTGACTTTC	CASSPGQGLASGANVLTF
TRBV14	TRBJ2-1	-	-	TGTGCCAGCAGCCAAGGCGGGACTGAGCAGTTCTTC	CASSQGGTEQFF
TRBV28	TRBJ1-2	-	-	TGTGCCAGCAGTCGCGGACAGAACTATGGCTACACCTTC	CASSRGQNYGYTF
TRBV4-2	TRBJ1-1	-	-	TGTGCCAGCAGCCAAGCCGCAAATACAGGGAGGGAGAACACTGAAGCTTTCTTT	CASSQAANTGRENTEAFF
TRBV4-2	TRBJ2-3	TRBD2	-	TGTGCCAGCAGCCAACTGGCGGGAGGGGAGGCAGATACGCAGTATTTT	CASSQLAGGEADTQYF
TRBV6-1	TRBJ2-7	-	-	TGTGCCAGCAGCGAGAATATGGGGCTGGGGGAGCAGTACTTC	CASSENMGLGEQYF
TRBV21-1	TRBJ2-1	-	-	TGTGCCAGCAGCCTTAGACTAGCGGGAGGTACCTACAATGAGCAGTTCTTC	CASSLRLAGGTYNEQFF
TRBV7-2	TRBJ2-2	TRBD2	few	TGTGCCAGCAGCTTAGGGCGGGAGGACACCGGGGAGCTGTTTTTT	CASSLGREDTGELFF
TRBV5-4	TRBJ2-5	-	few	TGTGCCAGCAGCTTGGCCGGCAGCGCGAGGGAGACCCAGTACTTC	CASSLAGSARETQYF
TRBV6-5	TRBJ2-7	-	-	TGTGCCAGCAGCCACCTCGGAAGTAGCGAGCAGTACTTC	CASSHLGSSEQYF
TRBV9	TRBJ1-1	TRBD1	-	TGTGCCAGCAGCGCGGGAACACAGGGGTACACTGAAGCTTTCTTT	CASSAGTQGYTEAFF
TRBV5-1	TRBJ2-3	TRBD1	few	TGCGCCAGCAGCACCACAGGGGTCTGGGCCACAGATACGCAGTATTTT	CASSTTGVWATDTQYF
TRBV10-1	TRBJ2-1	TRBD2	few	TGCGCCAGCAGCCCGAGGGGGATAGCGGGGCACAATGAGCAGTTCTTC	CASSPRGIAGHNEQFF
TRBV6-1	TRBJ2-7	TRBD2	-	TGTGCCAGCAGTGGGTGGACTAGCGGGAATTTCTACGAGCAGTACTTC	CASSGWTSGNFYEQYF
TRBV10-3	TRBJ1-3	-	-	TGTGCTTCTGCCTCCTTTAGCTCTGGAAACACCATATATTTT	CASASFSSGNTIYF
TRBV5-1	TRBJ2-7	TRBD2	-	TGCGCCAGCAGCCTATCTAGCGGGACGGTGAGCGAGCAGTACTTC	CASSLSSGTVSEQYF
TRBV27	TRBJ2-3	-	-	TGTGCCAGTCAACGGACCAGCACAGCGGTCACGCAGTATTTT	CASQRTSTAVTQYF
TRBV14	TRBJ2-1	TRBD2	few	TGTGCCAGCAGCCAAAGAGGTAGCGGGAGCTACAATGAGCAGTTCTTC	CASSQRGSGSYNEQFF
TRBV10-1	TRBJ2-1	TRBD2	-	TGCGCCAGCGCAACTAGCGGGAATGAGCAGTTCTTC	CASATSGNEQFF
TRBV11-3	TRBJ2-4	-	-	TGTGCCAGCAGCCTCGGGACATCGGTCCACATTCAGTACTTC	CASSLGTSVHIQYF
TRBV6-1	TRBJ2-5	-	-	TGTGCCAGCGGTTGGGGGGTCCAAGAGACCCAGTACTTC	CASGWGVQETQYF
TRBV19	TRBJ2-7	-	once	TGTGCCAGTAGCGATCCTCAGAGGAGGAGCTACGAGCAGTACTTC	CASSDPQRRSYEQYF
TRBV27	TRBJ1-2	TRBD1	-	TGTGCCAGCAGTTTATCAACAGGGGAAGGGGGCTATGGCTACACCTTC	CASSLSTGEGGYGYTF
TRBV2	TRBJ2-7	-	-	TGTGCCAGCAGTGGGGGCAGGGCAGGCTACGAGCAGTACTTC	CASSGGRAGYEQYF
TRBV15	TRBJ2-1	-	-	TGTGCCACCGTTGCGGTAAATGAGCAGTTCTTC	CATVAVNEQFF
TRBV28	TRBJ1-2	TRBD1	-	TGTGCCAGCAGTCAGAACAGGGGGCCCTCGCGGGGCTACACCTTC	CASSQNRGPSRGYTF
TRBV11-2	TRBJ2-1	TRBD2	-	TGTGCCAGCAGCCCGACTAGCGGGATTCTCAATGAGCAGTTCTTC	CASSPTSGILNEQFF
TRBV29-1	TRBJ2-1	TRBD2	once	TGCAGCGTTGAAGGAAAGGGTAGGACTAGCGGGGTATACAATGAGCAGTTCTTC	CSVEGKGRTSGVYNEQFF
TRBV28	TRBJ2-2	-	-	TGTGCCAGCAGTTCGCCCCGGGTATTTAGCGGTGACACCGGGGAGCTGTTTTTT	CASSSPRVFSGDTGELFF
TRBV13	TRBJ1-1	-	-	TGTGCCAGCAGCCCTACCCTTTCTCTTGGGAACACTGAAGCTTTCTTT	CASSPTLSLGNTEAFF
TRBV6-1	TRBJ1-1	TRBD1	-	TGTGCCAGTTCCCGGGACAGGGCCTATGAAGCTTTCTTT	CASSRDRAYEAFF
TRBV11-3	TRBJ2-7	TRBD1	-	TGTGCCAGCAGCCCGACAGGGGGGCACGAGCAGTACTTC	CASSPTGGHEQYF
TRBV19	TRBJ2-7	-	once	TGTGCCAGTTCGTTCGGCACTACCTACGAGCAGTACTTC	CASSFGTTYEQYF
TRBV5-1	TRBJ2-3	-	-	TGCGCCAGCAGCTTGGGAGGCCAAGCCGGGGATACGCAGTATTTT	CASSLGGQAGDTQYF
TRBV30	TRBJ1-2	-	-	TGTGCCTGGAGTGGCAGTAACTATGGCTACACCTTC	CAWSGSNYGYTF
TRBV7-6	TRBJ2-5	-	-	TGTGCCAGCAGCTTACCACCCAGGGTCGGTGGAGAGACCCAGTACTTC	CASSLPPRVGGETQYF
TRBV4-1	TRBJ1-1	TRBD1	-	TGCGCCAGCAGCCAGCCAGGGGGTACGAACACTGAAGCTTTCTTT	CASSQPGGTNTEAFF
TRBV5-6	TRBJ1-1	-	-	TGTGCCAGCAGCTTGAGGTCAGGGGCTCTGAACACTGAAGCTTTCTTT	CASSLRSGALNTEAFF
TRBV7-9	TRBJ2-3	-	once	TGTGCCAGCTCGGGAGATACGCAGTATTTT	CASSGDTQYF
TRBV2	TRBJ2-7	TRBD2	-	TGTGCCAGCAAACGACTAGCGGGGCCGGACGCCTACGAGCAGTACTTC	CASKRLAGPDAYEQYF